This TCR beta chain comes out of a study of Ad26.COV2.S vaccination and SARS-CoV-2 variants. Turning to the study itself: Within the COV1001 Ad26.COV2.S trial arm, the donor was enrolled. Intramuscularly, Ad26.COV2.S was given either once or twice, 56 days apart. The study, taken as a whole, reports: From the TCR breadth and depth analyses, total T cell responses may have been underestimated.

Germline loops: CDR1 SGHTA, CDR2 FQGNSA. The CDR3 length is 15 residues. J gave up 6 bases and V 2 bases, and 5 bases lay outside the gene matches. Treatment denoted: about 20 received Ad26.COV2.S at low or high dose, single or two shots; roughly 5 received placebo; per-sample allocation not given. On day 63 after the first injection, vaccine and placebo recipients gave samples. Whoever gave the sample was an adult aged 18-55 years in Boston. This clone was seen a single time. The antigen remains unidentified. Only in-frame clones appear in the TCRdb table, and some are missing; sequencing was by immunoSEQ multiplex PCR. The top ten hold approximately 3.5% of the sample, which has about 350,000 clones, 85% seen once.

The sample was peripheral blood, taken in a trial of Ad26.COV2.S vaccine versus placebo. The genes are TRBV7-2 and TRBJ1-5, with 9 bases matching TRBD1. The TCR was taken from a person aged 18 to 65 who received the Ad26.COV2.S COVID-19 vaccine or a placebo. CDR3 amino acids: CASSLRGQGPQPQHF. As DNA, the CDR3 is TGTGCCAGCAGCTTAAGGGGACAGGGTCCTCAGCCCCAGCATTTT. Combining the CDR3 with reference TRBV7-2 and TRBJ1-5 gives the whole variable domain GAGVSQSPSNKVTEKGKDVELRCDPISGHTALYWYRQSLGQGLEFLIYFQGNSAPDKSGLPSDRFSAERTGGSVSTLTIQRTQQEDSAVYLCASSLRGQGPQPQHFGDGTRLSIL.